This paragraph covers one TCR beta chain sequence. Its antigen remains unidentified. This sample was included in a study of tumor and adjacent non-tumor tissue in lung cancer. Overall study context: Histology: about twelve adenocarcinoma, a couple of squamous cell carcinoma, 1 small cell lung cancer.

CDR3 length: 15 amino acids. The junction had 10 bases not matched to a gene; V was cut back by 5 bases and J by 9 bases. The study, taken as a whole, reports: Tumor TCR diversity, when higher, was linked to shorter survival. Compared with tumor, normal lung showed significantly lower TCR diversity.

Three rounds of nested PCR, following a modified ARM-PCR protocol, produced the TCRbeta library. TCRdb analysed the multiplex PCR reads with MiXCR anew, one entry per CDR3 protein. The sample contains around 99,000 distinct CDR3 sequences, about 64% of which appear only once. RNA was extracted from bulk tissue without any cell sorting. More than 3 cm separated this lung sample from the edge of the tumor. V and J are TRBV12-3 or TRBV12-4 and TRBJ2-4, with 10 bases aligning to TRBD1. The material sequenced was distant non-tumor lung tissue. The clonotype was recovered from a man aged 60 to 69 with non-small cell lung cancer. Here the CDR3 reads CASSPHGTGESIQYF. The CDR3 nucleotides read TGTGCCAGCAGTCCACACGGGACAGGGGAAAGCATTCAGTACTTC.